This T cell receptor beta chain was retrieved from a study of T cell responses to AZD1222 COVID-19 vaccine. Study-wide background: Doses given second, at about 4 or about 12 weeks, were pooled.

The CDR3 has 15 amino acids. V dropped 6 bases and J dropped 0 bases, with 14 bases sitting between them. Germline V CDR1 and CDR2: SGHRS, YFSETQ. This table comes from immunoSEQ multiplex PCR, and its TCRdb copy is limited to in-frame clones, with some not included. This table has approximately 160,000 clones, about 92% appearing once. The V call is TRBV5-1, the J call TRBJ2-3; unclear D gene. The sample here was peripheral blood, taken on day 0 of AZD1222 vaccination. This clonotype was sampled from an adult in good health. The CDR3 protein is CASNTDGGSTDTQYF. The CDR3 DNA reads TGCGCCAGCAACACTGATGGTGGGAGCACAGATACGCAGTATTTT.